This is a list of T cell receptor beta chains from one sample in a study of CXCR3-negative and CXCR3-positive naive CD8 T cells. Following a re-call of the 5' RACE reads, TCRdb has one entry per CDR3 protein and lacks DNA. The table lists 100,000 to 150,000 distinct CDR3 sequences. Sequenced input: naive CXCR3+ CD8+ T cells from blood. Receptors were obtained from a human donor in good health. Some clones in this sample may be carry-over from other donors' samples. CDR3s include the opening cysteine and the closing phenylalanine or tryptophan. Each record gives: J gene, V gene, CDR3 protein.

>TRBJ2-3|TRBV29-1
CSAPRGGSTDTQYF
>TRBJ2-7|TRBV12-3/TRBV12-4
CASSLRDTYSYEQYF
>TRBJ2-3|TRBV7-9
CASSSGLERTDTQYF
>TRBJ2-5|TRBV28
CASSFYRQNQETQYF
>TRBJ2-7|TRBV7-6
CASAILSGGHEQYF
>TRBJ2-7|TRBV4-3
CASSTRTAYEQYF
>TRBJ2-5|TRBV12-3/TRBV12-4
CASSLVGGGETQYF
>TRBJ2-7|TRBV7-9
CASSSFRDSNYEQYF
>TRBJ1-1|TRBV5-1
CASSLGDRIIPEAFF
>TRBJ2-3|TRBV7-6
CASLEARTGTQYF
>TRBJ2-5|TRBV11-3
CASSLWLSLGTSGQETQYF
>TRBJ2-3|TRBV7-9
CASSTTEEDTQYF
>TRBJ1-1|TRBV7-3
CASSLSAGNTEAFF
>TRBJ2-3|TRBV6-5
CASTPASGFTDTQYF
>TRBJ2-5|TRBV4-1
CASSHPPGGGQETQYF
>TRBJ1-4|TRBV4-1
CASSKEGATDEKLFF
>TRBJ2-1|TRBV29-1
CSVVRRSYNEQFF
>TRBJ1-1|TRBV20-1
CSASPPGPEAFF
>TRBJ2-7|TRBV3-1
CASSQELGQGSYEQYF
>TRBJ2-2|TRBV29-1
CSVMTGAFYTGELFF
>TRBJ1-2|TRBV9
CASSVSSGGGYTF
>TRBJ1-5|TRBV9
CASSVTGGSDQPQHF
>TRBJ2-7|TRBV29-1
CSVRGDFSYEQYF
>TRBJ2-4|TRBV21-1
CASSKGRRLGAKNIQYF
>TRBJ2-7|TRBV14
CASSQALAPDEQYF
>TRBJ1-4|TRBV25-1
CASSEFHRGTGRGEKLFF
>TRBJ2-7|TRBV29-1
CSVATGREAYEQYF
>TRBJ2-7|TRBV7-2
CASSLDGLAGGHYEQYF
>TRBJ1-3|TRBV24-1
CATSDFGGNTIYF
>TRBJ2-1|TRBV4-3
CASSQDWLSGDFVNEQFF
>TRBJ2-1|TRBV28
CASSSLAGERNEQFF
>TRBJ2-1|TRBV19
CASSITQPSYNEQFF
>TRBJ2-3|TRBV20-1
CSAPGLASTDTQYF
>TRBJ2-1|TRBV10-3
CAISELSSGSNNEQFF
>TRBJ2-3|TRBV6-5
CASSYTDRPSSTDTQYF
>TRBJ2-1|TRBV28
CASSFGRVSYNEQFF
>TRBJ2-1|TRBV5-6
CASSSPRREVYNEQFF
>TRBJ2-3|TRBV6-2/TRBV6-3
CASKQREAPTDTQYF
>TRBJ2-3|TRBV10-3
CAISASVSGGSTDTQYF
>TRBJ2-3|TRBV5-6
CASGNLDTQYF
>TRBJ1-2|TRBV10-3
CAVSGWDRTSKDYGYTF
>TRBJ2-3|TRBV12-3/TRBV12-4
CASSFSSGTGSSSSTDTQYF
>TRBJ2-3|TRBV20-1
CSASGISDTQYF
>TRBJ1-5|TRBV12-3/TRBV12-4
CASSGQGENQPQHF
>TRBJ2-2|TRBV6-4
CASSDKQGSAGELFF
>TRBJ2-5|TRBV10-3
CAIRSWSQGLEETQYF
>TRBJ2-7|TRBV6-5
CASSYPGTYSYEQYF
>TRBJ2-1|TRBV19
CASNKDARSDNEQFF
>TRBJ2-2|TRBV28
CASSPGTGIGELFF
>TRBJ2-3|TRBV29-1
CSVESIVITDTQYF
>TRBJ2-7|TRBV12-3/TRBV12-4
CASSFSPYEQYF
>TRBJ2-1|TRBV7-2
CASHLAGGHNEQFF
>TRBJ2-1|TRBV28
CASKGRLNYNEQFF
>TRBJ2-7|TRBV3-1
CASSQDNSPYEQYF
>TRBJ2-3|TRBV29-1
CSVPAGGPSDTQYF
>TRBJ2-7|TRBV5-5
CASSMGLYEQYF
>TRBJ2-1|TRBV3-1
CASSPRGGGGPDLPYNEQFF
>TRBJ2-1|TRBV4-1
CASSQVGSRDEQFF
>TRBJ2-1|TRBV29-1
CSVVPREDYNEQFF
>TRBJ2-7|TRBV27
CASSLRQGYNEQYF